The 8 T cell receptor beta chains given below trace back to one sample, sequenced in a study of spatial heterogeneity in lung cancer. Points from the study as a whole: Tumors with more nonsynonymous mutations had more expanded intratumoral alpha and beta TCRs.

TCRdb passed the 5' RACE reads through MiXCR, listing each CDR3 protein once. This sample has approximately 10,000 distinct CDR3 sequences, with 13% to 15% found just once. Time point meaning: sample taken at primary tumor resection. These receptors' targets are unknown. The source was lung tumor tissue, collected at surgery. Source of these receptors: a male donor with early-stage non-small cell lung cancer.

This clonotype came up many times. CDR3 DNA sequence: TGTGCCAGCAGTTACGTGAACGGCCCCTACGAGCAGTACTTC. Its protein is CASSYVNGPYEQYF. The chain has TRBV6-2 or TRBV6-3 and TRBJ2-7, with unresolved D. Germline V lookup: CDR1 MNHEY, CDR2 SVGEGT. This CDR3 contains 14 residues. V shed 2 bases and J shed 2 bases, with 10 bases lying between them.

A few counts support this clonotype. The chain has TRBV18 and TRBJ2-7; 9 bases are a match to TRBD1. Germline CDR1 is KGHSH and CDR2 is LQKENI. V gave up 3 bases and J gave up 6 bases; unmatched junction bases: 9. The CDR3 runs to 15 residues. DNA for the CDR3: TGTGCCAGCTCACCTGACAGGGGGGGTTCTCTCGAGCAGTACTTC. Its translation is CASSPDRGGSLEQYF.

This clonotype was detected a few times. The rearrangement joins TRBV20-1 to TRBJ2-7; TRBD1 agrees at 7 bases. V dropped 3 bases and J dropped 1; count of bases not matched to a gene: 3. Germline V gene lookup returns CDR1 DFQATT and CDR2 SNEGSKA (reference sequence). This CDR3 comprises 13 residues. The CDR3 spells CSASDRDSYEQYF. Written as DNA, the CDR3 is TGCAGTGCTAGCGACAGGGATTCCTACGAGCAGTACTTC.

The chain couples TRBV19 to TRBJ2-7; no clear D gene. Germline CDR1 and CDR2: LNHDA and SQIVND (reference sequence). CDR3 length: 14 amino acids. Trimming took off 5 bases at V and 3 bases at J, with 14 bases between the two ends. The CDR3 here is CASSSAPDIYEQYF. The CDR3 bases are TGTGCCAGTAGTTCGGCCCCCGACATCTACGAGCAGTACTTC.

This clonotype was found many times. This sequence joins TRBV4-2 and TRBJ2-6; D not certain. Deletions cut 1 base from V and 0 bases from J, with 10 bases between. Germline assignment: CDR1 LGHNA and CDR2 YNFKEQ. The CDR3 has 17 amino acids. CDR3 sequence reads: CASSQGSPDSGANVLTF. CDR3 bases: TGTGCCAGCAGCCAAGGTTCTCCCGACTCTGGGGCCAACGTCCTGACTTTC.

This clonotype was seen ten or more times. The V call is TRBV7-9, the J call TRBJ2-7, with TRBD2 matching over 7 bases. The V and J ends lost 1 base and 12 bases, in that order; junction bases with no gene match: 9. Germline V CDR1 and CDR2: SEHNR, FQNEAQ (reference sequence). This CDR3 contains 13 residues. CDR3 DNA: TGTGCCAGCAGCTTAGTAATGGCGGGAGATGCGTACTTC. Translating it yields CASSLVMAGDAYF.

The gene calls are TRBV20-1 and TRBJ2-7, with a weak D call TRBD2 (6 bases). This CDR3 comprises 14 residues. Trimming stripped 0 bases from V and 3 bases from J, with 12 bases between. Looked up from germline, CDR1 is DFQATT and CDR2 is SNEGSKA (reference sequence). In DNA, the CDR3 is TGCAGTGCTAGAGATGGGGGAGGCAACTACGAGCAGTACTTC. Translated: CSARDGGGNYEQYF.

This clonotype was recorded many times. The chain joins TRBV7-2 to TRBJ2-7; TRBD2 matches 7 bases. Germline CDR1 and CDR2: SGHTA and FQGNSA. The length of the CDR3 is 13 residues. Trimming took 3 bases from V and 6 from J; bases not matched to a gene: 5. The CDR3 DNA reads as TGTGCCAGCAGCTTTTTGGGAGGGGTCGAGCAGTACTTC. It translates to CASSFLGGVEQYF.